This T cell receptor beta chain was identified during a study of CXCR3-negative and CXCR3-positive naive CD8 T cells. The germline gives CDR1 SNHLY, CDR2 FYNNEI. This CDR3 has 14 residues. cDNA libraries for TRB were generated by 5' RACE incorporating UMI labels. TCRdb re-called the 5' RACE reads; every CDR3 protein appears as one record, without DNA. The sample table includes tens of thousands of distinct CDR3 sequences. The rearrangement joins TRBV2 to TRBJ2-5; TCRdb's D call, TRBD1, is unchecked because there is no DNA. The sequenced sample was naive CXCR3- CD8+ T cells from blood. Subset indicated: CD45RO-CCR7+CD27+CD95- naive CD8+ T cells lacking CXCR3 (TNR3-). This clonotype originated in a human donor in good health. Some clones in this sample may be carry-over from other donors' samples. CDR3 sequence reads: CASSLSDSQETQYF. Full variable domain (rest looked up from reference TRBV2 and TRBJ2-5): EPEVTQTPSHQVTQMGQEVILRCVPISNHLYFYWYRQILGQKVEFLVSFYNNEISEKSEIFDDQFSVERPDGSNFTLKIRSTKLEDSAMYFCASSLSDSQETQYFGPGTRLLVL.